This is a list of T cell receptor beta chains from one sample in a study of cytomegalovirus exposure and HLA in healthy donors. Sequencing was performed with immunoSEQ multiplex PCR; in TCRdb, only in-frame clones are kept and a portion is missing. This sample yields tens of thousands of clones, of which 81% are seen a single time; roughly 1.3% belongs to the top ten. The sequenced sample consisted of PBMCs. All receptors come from a girl under 10 years old in good health and CMV-seropositive. Each CDR3 is given with its conserved first and last residue. D genes are given only for firm matches. Rows give clone size only sometimes, using once, few, many, or a class for an expanded clone.

j_call	clone_size	d_call	v_call	cdr3_aa	cdr3_nt
TRBJ1-5	.	.	TRBV7-9	CASSLGQYNQPQHF	TGTGCCAGCAGCTTAGGACAATACAATCAGCCCCAGCATTTT
TRBJ1-5	.	.	TRBV18	CASSSTDINQPQHF	TGTGCCAGCTCATCAACCGACATTAATCAGCCCCAGCATTTT
TRBJ2-7	.	.	TRBV27	CASSIGYEQYF	TGTGCCAGCAGTATCGGGTACGAGCAGTACTTC
TRBJ1-1	.	.	TRBV30	CAWSVMRVTEAFF	TGTGCCTGGAGTGTTATGAGAGTCACTGAAGCTTTCTTT
TRBJ1-1	.	.	TRBV2	CASIAGEAFF	TGTGCCAGCATAGCAGGGGAAGCTTTCTTT
TRBJ1-4	.	TRBD1	TRBV7-9	CATPRMGTVNEKLFF	TGTGCCACCCCCCGTATGGGGACAGTTAATGAAAAACTGTTTTTT
TRBJ2-3	few	.	TRBV5-6	CASSWGAASTDTQYF	TGTGCCAGCAGCTGGGGAGCCGCGAGCACAGATACGCAGTATTTT
TRBJ2-2	.	.	TRBV27	CATTLGQGGAGELFF	TGTGCCACTACCTTAGGGCAGGGTGGGGCCGGGGAGCTGTTTTTT
TRBJ1-2	.	.	TRBV6-5	CASSLGTDYGYTF	TGTGCCAGCAGTCTGGGCACAGACTATGGCTACACCTTC
TRBJ2-7	.	.	TRBV28	CASSFSASTYF	TGTGCCAGCAGTTTTTCGGCTAGCACGTACTTC
TRBJ1-1	.	.	TRBV7-9	CASSAGNTEAFF	TGTGCCAGCAGCGCCGGGAACACTGAAGCTTTCTTT
TRBJ1-4	.	.	TRBV4-1	CASSQVPGALPEKLFF	TGCGCCAGCAGCCAAGTGCCAGGTGCTTTGCCTGAAAAACTGTTTTTT
TRBJ1-1	.	.	TRBV27	CASSYSQTHTEAFF	TGTGCCAGCAGTTATTCGCAAACACATACTGAAGCTTTCTTT
TRBJ2-5	.	.	TRBV2	CASSAGLKETQYF	TGTGCCAGCAGTGCGGGACTCAAAGAGACCCAGTACTTC
TRBJ1-4	.	.	TRBV28	CASSSARVEKLFF	TGTGCCAGCAGTTCCGCCCGGGTAGAAAAACTGTTTTTT